This TCR beta chain was documented in a study of Graves' ophthalmopathy and Graves' hyperthyroidism. Moderate-to-severe activity, CAS at least 3, NOSPECS at least 4 and duration under 3 months characterized donors with ophthalmopathy. The sequenced template was RNA, covering the TCR beta CDR3 region. First-round RT-PCR used HTBI primers; second-round multiplex PCR followed. TCRdb re-analysed the multiplex PCR reads in MiXCR, keeping a single row per CDR3 protein. Altogether some 750,000 distinct CDR3 sequences are present, 40% being singletons, with the ten largest covering roughly 46%. The V end was cut by 4 bases, the J end by 1 base, with 10 bases between. The CDR3 is 15 amino acids. Looked up from germline, CDR1 is SNHLY and CDR2 is FYNNEI.

The TCR originated in an adult man with Graves' ophthalmopathy. The chain employs TRBV2 and TRBJ2-2; D is undetermined. The specimen sequenced was peripheral blood. CDR3 amino acids: CASSAKGGNTGELFF. CDR3 coding DNA: TGTGCCAGCAGTGCTAAGGGCGGGAACACCGGGGAGCTGTTTTTT.